Included here is one TCR beta chain sequence, with context. This sample is part of a study of blood T cell repertoires in COVID-19. Study-wide context: In each case, the material was cDNA or gDNA derived from T cells, B-cell-depleted T cells, or PBMCs.

J was trimmed by 6 bases and V by 0 bases; bases with no gene match: 8. Germline-derived CDR1 and CDR2 are SGDLS and YYNGEE. CDR3 length: 16 amino acids. Study processing details: By means of reference gene primer amplification, nucleated cell counts were estimated. The repertoire was sequenced with immunoSEQ multiplex PCR; TCRdb's copy has only in-frame clones and lacks some. V and J calls and clone size are copied from that table; D and trimming were computed from the DNA. The sample lists 60,000 to 75,000 clones, 79% seen once, with 9.8% in the top ten. This TCR came from a woman between 45 and 65 years old with acute or convalescent COVID-19. The source material was peripheral blood. The chain carries TRBV9 and TRBJ1-2, with TRBD1 matching 10 bases. CDR3 coding DNA: TGTGCCAGCAGCGTAGGGGGACAGGGGTCATCCAATGGCTACACCTTC. It translates to CASSVGGQGSSNGYTF.